A single sample is the source of the 32 T cell receptor beta chains below, sequenced in a study of blood T cell repertoires in COVID-19. Profiled with immunoSEQ multiplex PCR; TCRdb holds only in-frame clones, not every one. Among hundreds of thousands of clones listed, more than 75% were seen once. The material sequenced was peripheral blood. The source is a woman aged 40-49 years who had recovered from COVID-19.

V usage is TRBV19 and J usage is TRBJ1-2; 9 bases are a match to TRBD1. The length of the CDR3 is 13 residues. Germline assignment: CDR1 LNHDA and CDR2 SQIVND (reference sequence). The junction had 2 bases not matched to a gene; V was cut back by 7 bases and J by 2 bases. The CDR3 bases are TGTGCCAGTAACAGGGGGCTGAACTATGGCTACACCTTC. Amino acid sequence: CASNRGLNYGYTF.

The chain uses TRBV23-1 and TRBJ2-2; 8 bases are shared with TRBD1. TRBV23-1 is known as an ORF, though its function is uncertain. Germline trimming cut 3 bases from V and 6 bases from J; bases unmatched to any gene: 6. The CDR3 contains 15 residues. CDR3 residues: CASSHGQGAAGELFF. The CDR3 DNA follows: TGCGCCAGCAGTCACGGGCAGGGGGCGGCCGGGGAGCTGTTTTTT.

The chain has TRBV6-2 or TRBV6-3 and TRBJ2-1; no definite D call. Germline V CDR1 and CDR2: MNHEY, SVGEGT. The CDR3 extends over 13 amino acids. The V end lost 4 bases, the J end lost 2 bases, and 6 bases lay between the germline ends. The DNA for the CDR3 is TGTGCCAGCAGTTTGGCCCCCTACAATGAGCAGTTCTTC. Residues: CASSLAPYNEQFF.

The chain joins TRBV27 to TRBJ2-1; TRBD2 agrees at 8 bases. CDR1 is MNHEY, CDR2 SMNVEV, per germline (reference sequence). Trimming cost V 8 bases and J 3 bases; bases outside gene matches: 12. This CDR3 is built from 16 residues. CDR3 amino acids: CASGTRAGANYNEQFF. As DNA, the CDR3 is TGTGCCAGCGGGACCCGAGCGGGGGCAAACTACAATGAGCAGTTCTTC.

The chain couples TRBV7-2 to TRBJ1-2; 12 positions agree with TRBD1. After removal of 5 bases from V and 6 bases from J, the junction contained 7 bases not matched to a gene. The CDR3 runs to 15 residues. Germline assignment: CDR1 SGHTA and CDR2 FQGNSA. As DNA, the CDR3 is TGTGCCAGCAGCATCCGGGACAGGGGGCTAGATGGCTACACCTTC. The encoded protein is CASSIRDRGLDGYTF.

The V call is TRBV4-1, the J call TRBJ1-4; no firm D call. The CDR3 totals 15 residues. Trimming removed 3 bases from V and 2 bases from J, with 10 bases in between. Germline values: CDR1 MGHRA, CDR2 YSYEKL. The CDR3 sequence is CASSQEGRTNEKLFF. The CDR3 DNA follows: TGCGCCAGCAGCCAGGAGGGTCGGACTAATGAAAAACTGTTTTTT.

V and J are TRBV11-2 and TRBJ2-5, with 8 bases identical to TRBD2. J was trimmed by 5 bases and V by 1 base; bases with no gene match: 3. CDR1 and CDR2 (germline): SGHAT, FQNNGV. This CDR3 is built from 14 residues. CDR3: CASSLGASGETQYF. The CDR3, as DNA: TGTGCCAGCAGCTTAGGGGCTAGCGGGGAGACCCAGTACTTC.

The chain links TRBV24-1 to TRBJ1-4, with D hard to call. V was clipped by 5 bases and J by 8 bases, with 11 bases between them. This CDR3 contains 13 residues. CDR1 and CDR2 (germline): KGHDR, SFDVKD. The CDR3 loop is CATSGDQVEKLFF. CDR3 coding DNA: TGTGCCACCAGTGGAGACCAGGTCGAAAAACTGTTTTTT.

The gene calls are TRBV4-2 and TRBJ2-7; TRBD2 aligns across 10 bases. This CDR3 contains 15 residues. Unmatched junction bases numbered 7, after V lost 6 bases and J lost 2 bases. Per germline, CDR1 LGHNA and CDR2 YNFKEQ. This CDR3 is CASSLASGGTYEQYF. CDR3 bases: TGTGCCAGCAGTCTGGCTAGCGGGGGTACCTACGAGCAGTACTTC.

The rearrangement joins TRBV30 to TRBJ1-4, with D possibly being TRBD1 (5 bases). V was trimmed by 8 bases and J by 8 bases, leaving 18 bases between them. The CDR3 has 13 residues. CDR1 and CDR2 from the germline V gene are GTSNPN and SVGIG (reference sequence). CDR3 region: CAGQAGVGEKLFF. The CDR3 nucleotides read TGTGCCGGCCAAGCGGGGGTTGGGGAAAAACTGTTTTTT.

CDR3 amino acids: CASSYSPLGLVGSYEQYF. The CDR3 DNA follows: TGTGCCAGCAGTTACTCCCCCCTAGGACTAGTGGGTTCCTACGAGCAGTACTTC. This chain uses TRBV6-2 or TRBV6-3 with TRBJ2-7, with 7 bases aligning to TRBD2. The CDR3 runs 18 residues. Germline lookup yields CDR1 MNHEY and CDR2 SVGEGT. V shed 0 bases and J 1 base; nucleotides not matched to a gene: 12.

The rearrangement links TRBV5-1 to TRBJ1-4; tentative D call: TRBD1 (5 bases). Deletions cut 4 bases from V and 12 bases from J, with 13 bases between. CDR1 and CDR2 from the germline V gene are SGHRS and YFSETQ. The CDR3 covers 12 residues. As DNA, the CDR3 is TGCGCCAGCAGCCCGCAGTGGGGGGAACTGTTTTTT. Translation gives CASSPQWGELFF.

The chain recombines TRBV6-1 with TRBJ1-5; D gene ambiguous. Germline assignment: CDR1 MNHNS and CDR2 SASEGT. Trimming shortened V by 1 base and J by 2 bases, and 9 bases separated the two germline ends. The length of the CDR3 is 15 residues. CDR3 sequence reads: CASSEGAGGNQPQHF. For the CDR3, the DNA is TGTGCCAGCAGTGAAGGGGCAGGTGGCAATCAGCCCCAGCATTTT.

This clone was recorded only once. The chain employs TRBV5-4 and TRBJ1-2, with D perhaps matching TRBD1 (6 bases). The CDR3 spans 15 residues. V lost 4 bases to trimming and J lost 4 bases, with 17 bases between them. Germline assignment: CDR1 SGHNT and CDR2 YYREEE (reference sequence). For the CDR3, the DNA is TGTGCCAGCAGCCCGGTAGGGGGTCCGCGCTATGGCTACACCTTC. Amino acids: CASSPVGGPRYGYTF.

The rearrangement links TRBV7-3 to TRBJ2-6, with 8 bases that match TRBD2. V lost 2 bases, J lost 0 bases, and 12 bases stayed unmatched. Germline V CDR1 and CDR2: SGHTA, FQGTGA. The CDR3 loop spans 20 amino acids. The CDR3 protein is CASSLGVGLAGRSGANVLTF. For the CDR3, the DNA is TGTGCCAGCAGCTTAGGGGTCGGGCTAGCGGGCCGCTCTGGGGCCAACGTCCTGACTTTC.

This clone was recorded once. The V and J genes are TRBV19 and TRBJ1-4; perhaps TRBD1 as D (6 bases). The CDR3 is 15 residues long. In germline, CDR1 is LNHDA, CDR2 SQIVND (reference sequence). V was pared by 4 bases and J by 5 bases, with 14 bases between. CDR3 coding DNA: TGTGCCAGTAGTACTCCGGGACACATAAATGAAAAACTGTTTTTT. Protein product: CASSTPGHINEKLFF.

The V and J genes are TRBV30 and TRBJ1-1; TRBD1 matches at 7 bases. There are 15 residues in the CDR3. The germline gives CDR1 GTSNPN, CDR2 SVGIG (reference sequence). Trimming cost V 2 bases and J 2 bases; bases outside gene matches: 8. The CDR3, as DNA: TGTGCCTGGAGTCTAACCGGGACAGCCAACACTGAAGCTTTCTTT. Its protein is CAWSLTGTANTEAFF.

This chain uses TRBV6-5 with TRBJ1-2, with a tentative D call TRBD1 (6 bases). Germline lookup yields CDR1 MNHEY and CDR2 SVGAGI. The CDR3 runs to 11 residues. Trimming pared 7 bases from V and 5 bases from J, leaving 8 bases between. CDR3: CASTQGYGYTF. CDR3 in DNA: TGTGCCAGCACCCAGGGGTATGGCTACACCTTC.

The V and J genes are TRBV12-3 or TRBV12-4 and TRBJ2-1, with D maybe TRBD1 (6 bases). This CDR3 region has 12 residues. The ends were cut back, 6 bases at V and 11 bases at J, with 14 bases in the middle. The CDR3, as DNA: TGTGCCAGCAGAAACACAGGGACCAAGCAGTTCTTC. Its translation: CASRNTGTKQFF.

The rearrangement links TRBV5-1 to TRBJ2-5, with 8 bases matching TRBD2. Germline CDR1 and CDR2: SGHRS and YFSETQ. J lost 10 bases, V lost 0 bases, and 8 bases had no gene match. The CDR3 extends over 14 amino acids. CDR3 amino acids: CASSLEGSGAGQYF. The CDR3 DNA follows: TGCGCCAGCAGCTTGGAGGGTAGCGGGGCCGGCCAGTACTTC.

V is TRBV20-1 and J is TRBJ1-2; no definite D call. The CDR3 runs 11 residues. Trimming stripped 3 bases from V and 8 bases from J, with 10 bases between. The germline V gene encodes CDR1 DFQATT and CDR2 SNEGSKA (reference sequence). CDR3 residues: CSASAPGGYTF. The CDR3 coding sequence is TGCAGTGCTAGTGCGCCGGGGGGCTACACCTTC.

The CDR3 coding sequence is TGTGCCAGCAGTCCCAGGACAGGGGGTCTCGGATACGAGCAGTACTTC. This codes for CASSPRTGGLGYEQYF. The chain links TRBV27 to TRBJ2-7, with 10 bases fitting TRBD1. The germline gives CDR1 MNHEY, CDR2 SMNVEV (reference sequence). The CDR3 length is 16 residues. V was pared by 5 bases and J by 4 bases, with 11 bases of the junction left unmatched.

The chain joins TRBV9 to TRBJ2-1, with TRBD2 matching 9 bases. In germline, CDR1 is SGDLS, CDR2 YYNGEE. CDR3 length: 17 residues. V gave up 4 bases and J gave up 2 bases; unmatched junction bases: 10. The DNA of the CDR3 is TGTGCCAGCAGCCCGAGGGCTGGACTAGCGACCTACAATGAGCAGTTCTTC. It translates to CASSPRAGLATYNEQFF.

This chain joins TRBV9 and TRBJ2-5; TRBD1 matches 7 bases. There are 13 residues in the CDR3. Germline V gene data show CDR1 as SGDLS and CDR2 as YYNGEE. The junction had 5 bases not matched to a gene; V was cut back by 0 bases and J by 9 bases. CDR3 loop: CASSVGDSGAQYF. CDR3 DNA: TGTGCCAGCAGCGTAGGGGACAGTGGGGCCCAGTACTTC.

The V gene is TRBV28, the J gene TRBJ1-6, with D maybe TRBD1 (5 bases). Germline CDR1 is MDHEN and CDR2 is SYDVKM. The CDR3 consists of 12 residues. V gave up 10 bases and J gave up 7 bases, with 11 bases separating them. The CDR3 reads CAIWGGNSPLHF. The CDR3 coding sequence is TGTGCCATCTGGGGGGGGAATTCACCCCTCCACTTT.

The rearrangement joins TRBV27 to TRBJ2-2; possible D gene TRBD2, 6 bases. V lost 5 bases, J lost 2 bases, and 18 bases lay in between. The CDR3 runs 17 residues. Germline assignment: CDR1 MNHEY and CDR2 SMNVEV (reference sequence). Written as DNA, the CDR3 is TGTGCCAGCAGTCCGCCGCGACTAGTTCCTAACACCGGGGAGCTGTTTTTT. This translates into CASSPPRLVPNTGELFF.

V usage is TRBV6-5 and J usage is TRBJ1-1; no definite D call. Germline V lookup: CDR1 MNHEY, CDR2 SVGAGI. V shed 2 bases and J shed 4 bases, with 11 bases lying between them. The CDR3 runs 14 residues. The CDR3 reads CASSYVSGSTEAFF. CDR3 nucleotide sequence: TGTGCCAGCAGTTACGTCTCCGGGAGCACTGAAGCTTTCTTT.

This rearrangement joins TRBV2 to TRBJ2-5; a weak D match, TRBD1 (6 bases). Trimming stripped 6 bases from V and 5 bases from J, with 19 bases between. The germline gives CDR1 SNHLY, CDR2 FYNNEI. There are 15 residues in the CDR3. The CDR3 here is CASRPTVGAGETQYF. The CDR3 DNA reads TGTGCCAGCAGACCTACAGTGGGGGCTGGCGAGACCCAGTACTTC.

This clone was observed once. V gene TRBV2 combines with J gene TRBJ2-1; the match to TRBD2 covers 11 bases. V gave up 5 bases and J gave up 2 bases; unmatched junction bases: 5. This CDR3 has 16 residues. The germline gives CDR1 SNHLY, CDR2 FYNNEI. The CDR3 bases are TGTGCCAGCAGTCCGGGTAGCGGGAGGGCCTACAATGAGCAGTTCTTC. This gives the protein CASSPGSGRAYNEQFF.

The rearrangement uses TRBV11-2 and TRBJ1-1, with D tentatively TRBD1 (6 bases). Germline-derived CDR1 and CDR2 are SGHAT and FQNNGV. There are 16 residues in the CDR3. The germline V and J ends were trimmed by 4 bases and 10 bases, with 25 bases remaining between them. The CDR3 coding sequence is TGTGCCAGCAGCTCCTACCCCCCGCCGACAGGTAAGGGAGCTTTCTTT. Protein sequence: CASSSYPPPTGKGAFF.

V gene TRBV5-6 combines with J gene TRBJ2-7, with 7 bases that match TRBD1. With V trimmed by 3 bases and J by 1 base, 13 bases remained unmatched. Germline lookup yields CDR1 SGHDT and CDR2 YYEEEE. This CDR3 has 17 amino acids. This CDR3 reads CASSSKNRDSISYEQYF. The CDR3 nucleotides read TGTGCCAGCAGCTCGAAAAACCGGGACAGCATATCCTACGAGCAGTACTTC.

The chain is built from TRBV20-1 and TRBJ1-6; D possibly corresponds to TRBD1 (5 bases). In germline, CDR1 is DFQATT, CDR2 SNEGSKA (reference sequence). Trimming pared 5 bases from V and 10 bases from J, leaving 9 bases between. This CDR3 contains 11 residues. The CDR3 region is CSASGLSPLHF. CDR3 nucleotide sequence: TGCAGTGCTTCAGGGTTGTCACCCCTCCACTTT.